These T cell receptor beta chains were read from a single sample in a study of blood T cell repertoires in COVID-19. The repertoire was sequenced with immunoSEQ multiplex PCR; TCRdb's copy has only in-frame clones and lacks some. In the table there are roughly 350,000 clones, 75% to 90% of which are singletons. The sequenced material came from peripheral blood. These TCRs come from a young woman with acute or convalescent COVID-19. Both conserved end residues are part of each CDR3. D genes are given only for firm matches. The size of a clone is reported for some rows only, either as once, few or many, or as a class for expanded clones.

clone size,J gene,D gene,V gene,CDR3 protein,CDR3 DNA
many,TRBJ2-2,TRBD2,TRBV7-3,CASSFFPGLAYTGELFF,TGTGCCAGCAGCTTCTTCCCGGGACTAGCCTACACCGGGGAGCTGTTTTTT
.,TRBJ1-2,.,TRBV5-1,CASSSLNAGHERHYGYTF,TGCGCCAGCAGCTCGCTTAATGCAGGACACGAGAGACACTATGGCTACACCTTC
.,TRBJ1-2,TRBD1,TRBV19,CASSAGIKTGNGYTF,TGTGCCAGTAGTGCAGGGATCAAGACAGGGAATGGCTACACCTTC
few,TRBJ1-1,.,TRBV7-9,CASSLVMNTEAFF,TGTGCCAGCAGCTTAGTAATGAACACTGAAGCTTTCTTT
.,TRBJ1-1,.,TRBV9,CASSPTTDTFEAFF,TGTGCCAGCAGCCCGACGACAGATACGTTTGAAGCTTTCTTT
once,TRBJ1-5,.,TRBV28,CASSLFPGSNQPQHF,TGTGCCAGCAGTTTATTCCCAGGGAGCAATCAGCCCCAGCATTTT
once,TRBJ1-1,TRBD1,TRBV5-8,CASSFSGGAGTEAFF,TGTGCCAGCAGCTTCTCAGGGGGCGCGGGCACTGAAGCTTTCTTT
.,TRBJ1-2,.,TRBV6-5,CASRVAAGGNYGYTF,TGTGCCAGCAGAGTCGCTGCGGGGGGAAACTATGGCTACACCTTC
.,TRBJ1-4,.,TRBV30,CAWSVGGDEKLFF,TGTGCCTGGAGTGTTGGCGGGGACGAAAAACTGTTTTTT
.,TRBJ1-2,.,TRBV14,CASSQDRRAGGYTF,TGTGCCAGCAGCCAAGATCGGCGGGCGGGTGGCTACACCTTC
.,TRBJ2-3,TRBD1,TRBV9,CASSATGTATDTQYF,TGTGCCAGCAGCGCGACCGGGACAGCCACAGATACGCAGTATTTT
.,TRBJ2-1,TRBD2,TRBV5-6,CASSLRDYPISYNEQFF,TGTGCCAGCAGCCTGAGGGACTACCCTATCTCCTACAATGAGCAGTTCTTC
.,TRBJ2-3,.,TRBV3-1/TRBV3-2,CASSQVAGVESTDTQYF,TGTGCCAGCAGCCAAGTGGCCGGGGTTGAGTCCACAGATACGCAGTATTTT
.,TRBJ1-1,.,TRBV3-1/TRBV3-2,CASSRSGAGEAFF,TGTGCCAGCAGCCGCAGCGGGGCAGGCGAAGCTTTCTTT
.,TRBJ2-7,TRBD2,TRBV15,CATSRVAGSYEQYF,TGTGCCACCAGCAGAGTAGCGGGATCTTACGAGCAGTACTTC
.,TRBJ2-2,.,TRBV24-1,CATSEWGGANTGELFF,TGTGCCACCAGTGAGTGGGGGGGCGCGAACACCGGGGAGCTGTTTTTT
.,TRBJ1-6,.,TRBV14,CASSQWTEALALHF,TGTGCCAGCAGCCAGTGGACGGAGGCTCTGGCCCTCCACTTT
.,TRBJ1-4,.,TRBV11-2,CASSLGPTGSDEKLFF,TGTGCCAGCAGCTTAGGGCCTACAGGGAGCGACGAAAAACTGTTTTTT
.,TRBJ2-7,TRBD1,TRBV6-5,CASSSRQGNYEQYF,TGTGCCAGCAGTTCCCGACAGGGAAACTACGAGCAGTACTTC
.,TRBJ1-5,.,TRBV24-1,CATSDLSENQPQHF,TGTGCCACCAGTGATTTGTCTGAGAATCAGCCCCAGCATTTT
.,TRBJ1-2,.,TRBV2,CASSDLGWGQNYGYTF,TGTGCCAGCAGTGATCTTGGTTGGGGACAAAACTATGGCTACACCTTC
.,TRBJ1-6,.,TRBV2,CASRVTLASPLHF,TGTGCCAGCAGGGTTACCTTGGCTTCACCCCTCCACTTT
.,TRBJ1-1,.,TRBV5-1,CASSLGGPGTEAFF,TGCGCCAGCAGCTTGGGGGGGCCGGGCACTGAAGCTTTCTTT
.,TRBJ2-7,TRBD1,TRBV5-1,CASSRGQGSSYEQYF,TGCGCCAGCAGCCGGGGACAGGGTTCTAGCTACGAGCAGTACTTC
.,TRBJ1-6,TRBD1,TRBV6-2/TRBV6-3,CASSGSAESAGTGENSPLHF,TGTGCCAGCAGTGGGAGTGCCGAATCAGCCGGGACAGGGGAAAATTCACCCCTCCACTTT
.,TRBJ2-4,TRBD2,TRBV4-2,CASSQDAGEGNIQYF,TGTGCCAGCAGCCAAGATGCGGGGGAGGGAAACATTCAGTACTTC
few,TRBJ2-1,.,TRBV2,CASSAFIQAGGNEQFF,TGTGCCAGCAGCGCTTTTATTCAGGCCGGTGGAAATGAGCAGTTCTTC
.,TRBJ2-3,TRBD2,TRBV13,CASSPSTGGPGDTQYF,TGTGCCAGCAGCCCGAGTACGGGGGGGCCCGGAGATACGCAGTATTTT
.,TRBJ2-7,TRBD1,TRBV6-1,CASSEVSQGAEQYF,TGTGCCAGCAGTGAAGTTTCACAGGGGGCCGAGCAGTACTTC
.,TRBJ1-1,.,TRBV5-1,CASSLENVVDTEAFF,TGCGCCAGCAGCTTGGAGAATGTGGTAGACACTGAAGCTTTCTTT
.,TRBJ2-2,TRBD1,TRBV24-1,CATSARTGKTGELFF,TGTGCCACCAGTGCCAGGACAGGGAAGACCGGGGAGCTGTTTTTT
.,TRBJ1-2,TRBD1,TRBV6-5,CASSEDRGGYGYTF,TGTGCCAGCAGCGAGGACAGGGGCGGCTATGGCTACACCTTC
.,TRBJ2-3,TRBD2,TRBV7-8,CASSLRRLGRAITDTQYF,TGTGCCAGCAGCTTACGTCGACTCGGGAGGGCCATCACAGATACGCAGTATTTT
.,TRBJ2-3,TRBD1,TRBV2,CASIGTGIPDTQYF,TGTGCCAGCATCGGGACAGGTATCCCAGATACGCAGTATTTT
.,TRBJ1-5,TRBD1,TRBV3-1/TRBV3-2,CASSLRQGQQPQHF,TGTGCCAGCAGCCTGAGACAGGGCCAACAGCCCCAGCATTTT
.,TRBJ2-2,.,TRBV7-3,CASSAGPYTGELFF,TGTGCCAGCAGCGCCGGTCCCTACACCGGGGAGCTGTTTTTT
.,TRBJ2-1,TRBD2,TRBV27,CASNRRTSGDYNEQFF,TGTGCCAGCAACCGCAGGACTAGCGGGGATTACAATGAGCAGTTCTTC
.,TRBJ2-5,TRBD2,TRBV4-1,CASSQEGGETQYF,TGCGCCAGCAGCCAAGAGGGGGGGGAGACCCAGTACTTC
.,TRBJ1-1,.,TRBV21-1,CASSKERSGNTEAFF,TGTGCCAGCAGCAAAGAAAGGTCGGGAAACACTGAAGCTTTCTTT
.,TRBJ1-4,.,TRBV19,CASRVGDEKLFF,TGTGCCAGTAGGGTAGGAGATGAAAAACTGTTTTTT
.,TRBJ1-4,TRBD1,TRBV3-1/TRBV3-2,CASSLGQGRHEKLFF,TGTGCCAGCAGCCTCGGACAGGGTCGTCACGAAAAACTGTTTTTT
few,TRBJ2-7,TRBD1,TRBV2,CASSDGTGGKYKYF,TGTGCCAGCAGTGACGGGACAGGGGGCAAGTACAAGTACTTC
once,TRBJ1-3,.,TRBV19,CASQRTEVLPGNTIYF,TGTGCCAGCCAACGGACTGAAGTCTTACCTGGAAACACCATATATTTT
.,TRBJ2-2,TRBD2,TRBV9,CASSVGDGRDTGELFF,TGTGCCAGCAGCGTAGGTGACGGGAGGGACACCGGGGAGCTGTTTTTT
.,TRBJ1-2,.,TRBV18,CASSLLPGQQAYGYTF,TGTGCCAGCTCACTTCTCCCGGGACAACAAGCCTATGGCTACACCTTC
.,TRBJ2-5,.,TRBV5-4,CASSSNYGETQYF,TGTGCCAGCAGCTCAAACTATGGAGAGACCCAGTACTTC
once,TRBJ2-5,.,TRBV7-8,CASSLQEAAQGTQYF,TGTGCCAGCAGCTTACAGGAGGCAGCCCAAGGAACCCAGTACTTC
.,TRBJ2-7,.,TRBV27,CASSGVAGSYEQYF,TGTGCCAGCAGTGGGGTGGCGGGGTCCTACGAGCAGTACTTC
.,TRBJ1-5,.,TRBV6-5,CASSYDGGGNQPQHF,TGTGCCAGCAGTTACGATGGAGGCGGCAATCAGCCCCAGCATTTT
.,TRBJ2-5,TRBD2,TRBV9,CASSVETAGGQETQYF,TGTGCCAGCAGCGTAGAAACAGCGGGGGGGCAAGAGACCCAGTACTTC
.,TRBJ2-6,.,TRBV12-5,CASGPDSSGANVLTF,TGTGCTAGTGGCCCCGACTCCTCTGGGGCCAACGTCCTGACTTTC
.,TRBJ2-5,.,TRBV2,CASHNPGGEETQYF,TGTGCCAGCCACAATCCCGGCGGTGAAGAGACCCAGTACTTC
.,TRBJ2-1,TRBD1,TRBV3-1/TRBV3-2,CASSQFPLGQGANEQFF,TGTGCCAGCAGCCAATTTCCTTTGGGACAGGGAGCCAATGAGCAGTTCTTC
.,TRBJ1-2,TRBD1,TRBV2,CASRGTGSGYTF,TGTGCCAGCAGGGGGACAGGGTCTGGCTACACCTTC
.,TRBJ1-3,.,TRBV2,CASLQGRGNTIYF,TGTGCCAGCTTACAGGGCCGTGGGAACACCATATATTTT
.,TRBJ2-5,.,TRBV24-1,CATSASEETQYF,TGTGCCACCAGTGCCTCGGAAGAGACCCAGTACTTC
.,TRBJ2-7,.,TRBV4-1,CASSQAGLRNSYEQYF,TGCGCCAGCAGCCAAGCCGGTCTGCGGAACTCCTACGAGCAGTACTTC
.,TRBJ2-2,.,TRBV11-2,CASSLGPRGELFF,TGTGCCAGCAGCTTAGGTCCGCGCGGGGAGCTGTTTTTT
.,TRBJ2-2,TRBD2,TRBV9,CASSVPAGGPNTGELFF,TGTGCCAGCAGCGTACCAGCGGGGGGGCCGAACACCGGGGAGCTGTTTTTT
.,TRBJ2-6,.,TRBV11-2,CASRSPGANVLTF,TGTGCCAGTCGGAGCCCTGGGGCCAACGTCCTGACTTTC